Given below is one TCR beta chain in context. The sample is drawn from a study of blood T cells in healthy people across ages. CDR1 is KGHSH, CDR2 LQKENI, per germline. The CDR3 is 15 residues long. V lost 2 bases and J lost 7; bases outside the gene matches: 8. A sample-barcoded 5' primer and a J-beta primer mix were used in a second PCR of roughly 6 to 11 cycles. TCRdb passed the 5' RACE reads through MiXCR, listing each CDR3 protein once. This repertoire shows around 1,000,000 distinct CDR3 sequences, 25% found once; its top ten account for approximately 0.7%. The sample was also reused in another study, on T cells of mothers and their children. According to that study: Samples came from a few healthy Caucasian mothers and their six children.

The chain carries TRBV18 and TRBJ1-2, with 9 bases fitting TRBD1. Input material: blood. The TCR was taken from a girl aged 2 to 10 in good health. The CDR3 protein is CASSPSTGQGFGYTF. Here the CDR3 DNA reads TGTGCCAGCTCACCATCTACCGGACAGGGGTTTGGCTACACCTTC.